The present entry profiles one TCR beta chain with its context. MiXCR, run by TCRdb on the RACE reads, gives a single entry per CDR3 protein. The sample has about 77,000 distinct CDR3 sequences, around 9.4% seen once. The sample is drawn from a study of human T cells and chemical hapten exposure. Study-level background: Per-sample variation in TCR yield stemmed mainly from small pooled library volume differences.

J was trimmed by 4 bases and V by 6 bases; bases with no gene match: 9. CDR3 size: 14 residues. Germline V gene lookup returns CDR1 DFQATT and CDR2 SNEGSKA (reference sequence). Documented time point: healthy volunteer bleed at 6 weeks. Unfractionated whole blood was the source of the extracted total RNA. The receptor's source is a female donor in good health. Some clones in this sample may be carry-over from other donors' samples. Sequencing was performed on whole blood. V usage is TRBV20-1 and J usage is TRBJ2-3, with 8 positions matching TRBD1. CDR3 in amino acids: CSAPGRGRADTQYF. The CDR3 nucleotides read TGCAGTGCCCCCGGCAGGGGGCGCGCAGATACGCAGTATTTT.